These 24 T cell receptor beta chains were all obtained from the same sample, sequenced in a study of neurological immune-mediated disorders. TCRdb re-analysed the 5' RACE reads in MiXCR, keeping a single row per CDR3 protein. Found here are 85,000 to 90,000 distinct CDR3 sequences, roughly 3.2% of them singletons; the top ten hold roughly 2.9%. The material sequenced was PBMCs. The receptors stem from a woman aged 50 to 60 with multiple sclerosis.

This clonotype was observed many times. The CDR3 nucleotides read TGTGCCAGTAGTTCCAGACACCATAGCAATCAGCCCCAGCATTTT. Residues: CASSSRHHSNQPQHF. The V and J genes are TRBV19 and TRBJ1-5; no clear D. CDR3 length: 15 residues. In germline, CDR1 is LNHDA, CDR2 SQIVND (reference sequence). Trimming removed 5 bases from V and 0 bases from J, with 11 bases in between.

This chain joins TRBV20-1 and TRBJ2-1, with a weak D call TRBD1 (5 bases). Germline lookup yields CDR1 DFQATT and CDR2 SNEGSKA (reference sequence). This CDR3 has 11 residues. V was pared by 5 bases and J by 10 bases, with 12 bases between. CDR3 in DNA: TGCAGTGCTTCTGTAAAGGGGGAGCAGTTCTTC. Its translation: CSASVKGEQFF.

This clonotype was observed many times. The V and J genes are TRBV9 and TRBJ2-5; perhaps TRBD2 as D (6 bases). Germline V lookup: CDR1 SGDLS, CDR2 YYNGEE. This CDR3 is built from 14 residues. Trimming cost V 4 bases and J 4 bases, with 14 bases left between them. The CDR3 nucleotides are TGTGCCAGCAGCCCCTGGGAGGCCGGAGAGACCCAGTACTTC. This translates into CASSPWEAGETQYF.

This clonotype was detected many times. The chain joins TRBV9 to TRBJ2-1; 10 nucleotides match TRBD1. Germline V gives CDR1 SGDLS, CDR2 YYNGEE. Trimming removed 3 bases from V and 2 bases from J; junction bases left unmatched: 2. This CDR3 spans 15 amino acids. The CDR3 here is CASSGGTGAYNEQFF. Here the CDR3 DNA reads TGTGCCAGCAGCGGCGGGACAGGGGCCTACAATGAGCAGTTCTTC. The full variable domain, with the rest looked up from reference TRBV9 and TRBJ2-1, is DSGVTQTPKHLITATGQRVTLRCSPRSGDLSVYWYQQSLDQGLQFLIQYYNGEERAKGNILERFSAQQFPDLHSELNLSSLELGDSALYFCASSGGTGAYNEQFFGPGTRLTVL.

This clonotype was seen many times. V usage is TRBV20-1 and J usage is TRBJ2-5, with 11 bases identical to TRBD2. This CDR3 spans 19 amino acids. The germline V gene has CDR1 DFQATT and CDR2 SNEGSKA (reference sequence). Trimming took 5 bases from V and 5 from J; bases not matched to a gene: 22. CDR3 nucleotide sequence: TGCAGTGCTTACGTAATAGGTCTAGCGGGGGGCCAGACAGTGGAGACCCAGTACTTC. Translated, it gives CSAYVIGLAGGQTVETQYF.

This clonotype showed up many times. V gene TRBV5-5 combines with J gene TRBJ1-4; D perhaps matches TRBD1 (6 bases). Germline V lookup: CDR1 SGHKS, CDR2 YYEKEE (reference sequence). The CDR3 is 15 amino acids. V was pared by 4 bases and J by 4 bases, with 14 bases between. The CDR3 here is CASSAGTIYNEKLFF. The DNA for the CDR3 is TGTGCCAGCAGCGCTGGGACAATCTATAATGAAAAACTGTTTTTT.

This clonotype showed up just once. The chain is built from TRBV2 and TRBJ1-5, with D perhaps matching TRBD1 (6 bases). Per the germline V gene, CDR1 is SNHLY and CDR2 is FYNNEI. Trimming removed 11 bases from V and 7 bases from J, with 24 bases in between. The length of the CDR3 is 15 residues. CDR3 bases: TGTGCCTGTACGAACAACTACAGGGTCGGCCAGCCCCAGCATTTT. Protein sequence: CACTNNYRVGQPQHF.

This clonotype was observed at least ten times. The rearrangement links TRBV7-9 to TRBJ1-2; D is ambiguous. V was clipped by 3 bases and J by 5 bases, with 19 bases between them. The V gene's germline CDR1 is SEHNR and CDR2 FQNEAQ (reference sequence). The CDR3 totals 16 residues. DNA for the CDR3: TGTGCCAGCAGCTTTCGAAAAGAGGAGGGAATTTATGGCTACACCTTC. Amino acid sequence: CASSFRKEEGIYGYTF.

This clonotype was recorded at least ten times. The chain is built from TRBV24-1 and TRBJ1-5, with no clear D. Germline V gene sequence: CDR1 KGHDR, CDR2 SFDVKD. V was clipped by 0 bases and J by 0 bases, with 2 bases between them. The CDR3 covers 14 residues. CDR3: CATSDLSSNQPQHF. The CDR3 DNA reads as TGTGCCACCAGTGATTTGAGTAGCAATCAGCCCCAGCATTTT.

In its sample, this clonotype was seen many times. The V gene is TRBV14, the J gene TRBJ2-5; unclear D gene. With 1 base removed from V and 6 bases from J, the gap between germline ends came to 3 bases. The CDR3 is 11 residues long. Germline CDR1 SGHDN, CDR2 FVKESK. CDR3 residues: CASSQGQTQYF. CDR3 nucleotide sequence: TGTGCCAGCAGCCAAGGGCAGACCCAGTACTTC.

This clonotype was seen at least ten times. The chain couples TRBV5-5 to TRBJ1-1; D remains ambiguous. V lost 7 bases, J lost 1 base, and 11 bases lay in between. The CDR3 contains 13 residues. CDR1 and CDR2 from the germline V gene are SGHKS and YYEKEE (reference sequence). The CDR3, as DNA: TGTGCCAGCCCGGGAACCGAGAACACTGAAGCTTTCTTT. It translates to CASPGTENTEAFF.

This clonotype was counted at least ten times. As DNA, the CDR3 is TGTGCCAGCAGTTTAGCCCAAAATACCGGGGAGCTGTTTTTT. As protein: CASSLAQNTGELFF. V gene TRBV12-3 or TRBV12-4 combines with J gene TRBJ2-2; D gene uncertain. Trimming pared 0 bases from V and 5 bases from J, leaving 7 bases between. CDR3 length: 14 amino acids.

This clonotype was found many times. This chain uses TRBV24-1 with TRBJ2-5; 8 bases map to TRBD1. Germline V gene sequence: CDR1 KGHDR, CDR2 SFDVKD. Losses at the gene ends were 3 bases for V and 3 bases for J; bases not matched to a gene: 8. CDR3 size: 16 residues. Written as DNA, the CDR3 is TGTGCCACCAGTGATCCACAGGGGGACTTCGAAGAGACCCAGTACTTC. It encodes CATSDPQGDFEETQYF.

Many counts were recorded for this clonotype. As DNA, the CDR3 is TGTGCCAGCAGCCTACAGGGTTTTAAATCACCCCTCCACTTT. It is translated as CASSLQGFKSPLHF. The chain links TRBV14 to TRBJ1-6, with a possible D match to TRBD1 (6 bases). CDR3 size: 14 residues. Germline-derived CDR1 and CDR2 are SGHDN and FVKESK. V gave up 4 bases and J gave up 10 bases, with 14 bases separating them. Looking up the rest from reference TRBV14 and TRBJ1-6 gives the full variable domain: EAGVTQFPSHSVIEKGQTVTLRCDPISGHDNLYWYRRVMGKEIKFLLHFVKESKQDESGMPNNRFLAERTGGTYSTLKVQPAELEDSGVYFCASSLQGFKSPLHFGNGTRLTVT.

This clonotype was seen ten or more times. The chain is built from TRBV9 and TRBJ2-7; tentatively, D is TRBD1 (6 bases). Germline CDR1 is SGDLS and CDR2 is YYNGEE. CDR3 length: 15 residues. With 3 bases removed from V and 0 bases from J, the gap between germline ends came to 13 bases. The CDR3 sequence is CASSERGTGSYEQYF. The CDR3 DNA reads as TGTGCCAGCAGCGAGAGGGGGACGGGCTCCTACGAGCAGTACTTC. The whole variable domain, remainder taken from reference TRBV9 and TRBJ2-7, is DSGVTQTPKHLITATGQRVTLRCSPRSGDLSVYWYQQSLDQGLQFLIQYYNGEERAKGNILERFSAQQFPDLHSELNLSSLELGDSALYFCASSERGTGSYEQYFGPGTRLTVT.

This clonotype was seen at least ten times. The chain is built from TRBV7-8 and TRBJ2-7, with D maybe TRBD1 (5 bases). The germline gives CDR1 SGHVS, CDR2 FQNEAQ. The CDR3 length is 15 residues. V gave up 1 base and J gave up 2 bases, with 12 bases separating them. CDR3 amino acids: CASSLEAGWAYEQYF. The CDR3 nucleotides read TGTGCCAGCAGCTTAGAGGCAGGGTGGGCCTACGAGCAGTACTTC.

This clonotype showed up many times. With a much larger clone just one base away, this may be a read error. The rearrangement joins TRBV20-1 to TRBJ1-1; D is unclear. The length of the CDR3 is 14 residues. Per germline, CDR1 DFQATT and CDR2 SNEGSKA (reference sequence). V was shortened by 2 bases and J by 1 base, with 11 bases between the two germline ends. CDR3: CSARFRKGNTEAFF. In DNA form, the CDR3 reads TGCAGTGCTAGATTCCGAAAGGGGAACACTGAAGCTTTCTTT.

In its sample, this clonotype was seen many times. The chain carries TRBV20-1 and TRBJ2-1, with TRBD1 as a possible D gene (5 bases). Germline CDR1 DFQATT, CDR2 SNEGSKA (reference sequence). V lost 7 bases, J lost 6 bases, and 16 bases lay in between. The CDR3 runs 13 residues. Here the CDR3 DNA reads TGCAGTGTTCAGGGTACCGTCTCCAATGAGCAGTTCTTC. Amino acid sequence: CSVQGTVSNEQFF.

Ten or more counts support this clonotype. This chain connects TRBV4-2 to TRBJ1-3; unclear D gene. Deletions cut 2 bases from V and 0 bases from J, with 8 bases between. Per germline, CDR1 LGHNA and CDR2 YNFKEQ. This CDR3 is 15 amino acids long. CDR3 sequence: CASSQPGVSGNTIYF. For the CDR3, the DNA is TGTGCCAGCAGCCAACCGGGAGTCTCTGGAAACACCATATATTTT.

This clonotype was picked up many times. This chain joins TRBV7-2 and TRBJ2-1; possibly TRBD1 for D (5 bases). V shed 0 bases and J shed 2 bases, with 8 bases lying between them. Germline loops: CDR1 SGHTA, CDR2 FQGNSA. CDR3 length: 15 amino acids. Here the CDR3 DNA reads TGTGCCAGCAGCTTAGCGTCAGGGCCCTACAATGAGCAGTTCTTC. Protein sequence: CASSLASGPYNEQFF.

This clonotype was detected many times. V gene TRBV28 combines with J gene TRBJ1-2; TRBD1 is a possible D gene (5 bases). Per the germline V gene, CDR1 is MDHEN and CDR2 is SYDVKM. The CDR3 is made up of 15 amino acids. V dropped 3 bases and J dropped 0 bases, with 11 bases sitting between them. CDR3 coding DNA: TGTGCCAGCAGTTTGGGAGGGACCTCTAACTATGGCTACACCTTC. Protein sequence: CASSLGGTSNYGYTF.

This clonotype was counted many times. The rearrangement links TRBV20-1 to TRBJ1-3, with D unclear. Germline loops: CDR1 DFQATT, CDR2 SNEGSKA (reference sequence). The CDR3 consists of 17 residues. The ends were cut back, 1 base at V and 0 bases at J, with 16 bases in the middle. CDR3 protein: CSARAAGVASSGNTIYF. For the CDR3, the DNA is TGCAGTGCTAGAGCCGCCGGGGTTGCGAGCTCTGGAAACACCATATATTTT.

This clonotype was seen ten or more times. The chain employs TRBV5-4 and TRBJ2-5, with 15 bases that match TRBD2. In germline, CDR1 is SGHNT, CDR2 YYREEE (reference sequence). The length of the CDR3 is 16 residues. With V trimmed by 0 bases and J by 4 bases, 1 base remained unmatched. The DNA for the CDR3 is TGTGCCAGCAGCTTGGGGACTAGCGGGGGGGGAGAGACCCAGTACTTC. Translating gives CASSLGTSGGGETQYF.

This clonotype was seen repeatedly, ten times or more. The chain joins TRBV29-1 to TRBJ1-1; weak D call: TRBD1 (6 bases). The CDR3 consists of 13 residues. CDR1 is SQVTM, CDR2 ANQGSEA, per germline. V was cut by 6 bases and J by 7 bases, with 18 bases left in between. The chain's CDR3 is CSVRGGLENEAFF. CDR3 bases: TGCAGCGTGCGCGGGGGGCTGGAGAATGAAGCTTTCTTT.